Listed below are T cell receptor beta chains from one sample, sequenced in a study of T-cell reconstitution after alpha-beta-depleted transplantation in children. TCRdb recomputed calls from the PCR reads with MiXCR, one row per CDR3 protein. The sample consists of about 200,000 distinct CDR3 sequences, 7.5% to 9.5% of them appearing once. The sample in question was PBMCs, mostly from graft donor cells, obtained 360 days after TCRalphabeta/CD19-depleted stem cell transplant. All receptors derive from a male patient under 10 years old who had a stem cell transplant for acute myeloid leukemia, so the T cells may come from the graft donor. The CDR3 runs from the conserved cysteine through the conserved F or W. A D gene is named only where the DNA matches it firmly. Expanded clones get a size class; other rows say once, few or many, or leave the size out.

>TRBV20-1|TRBJ2-1|-|-
CSAREQLPNEQFF
TGCAGTGCTAGGGAGCAGCTACCCAATGAGCAGTTCTTC
>TRBV5-1|TRBJ2-7|-|-
CASSPDTVPYEQYF
TGCGCCAGCAGCCCCGACACTGTCCCCTACGAGCAGTACTTC
>TRBV7-2|TRBJ1-5|-|-
CASSLSPPRDQPQHF
TGTGCCAGCAGCTTATCCCCTCCAAGGGATCAGCCCCAGCATTTT
>TRBV5-6|TRBJ2-7|many|-
CASSLFSTYEQYF
TGTGCCAGCAGCTTGTTTAGTACGTACGAGCAGTACTTC
>TRBV29-1|TRBJ1-5|-|TRBD1
CSVEGDRGWHSNQPQHF
TGCAGCGTTGAAGGGGACAGGGGGTGGCATAGCAATCAGCCCCAGCATTTT
>TRBV7-9|TRBJ1-2|-|-
CASSLYDGGYGYTF
TGTGCCAGCAGCTTATACGATGGGGGCTATGGCTACACCTTC
>TRBV18|TRBJ2-3|-|TRBD1
CASSPPSRQGATDTQYF
TGTGCCAGCTCACCACCGTCACGACAGGGGGCAACAGATACGCAGTATTTT
>TRBV7-3|TRBJ1-2|-|-
CASSPGTADGYTF
TGTGCCAGCAGCCCCGGGACGGCCGATGGCTACACCTTC
>TRBV7-9|TRBJ1-1|-|-
CASSPGRLNTEAFF
TGTGCCAGCAGCCCCGGACGGTTGAACACTGAAGCTTTCTTT
>TRBV5-1|TRBJ1-5|-|-
CASSLGDPNQPQHF
TGCGCCAGCAGCTTGGGGGACCCCAATCAGCCCCAGCATTTT
>TRBV14|TRBJ2-4|few|-
CASSQGSGLAKNIQYF
TGTGCCAGCAGCCAGGGGTCCGGACTAGCCAAAAACATTCAGTACTTC
>TRBV4-1|TRBJ2-1|many|TRBD2
CASSQVPSGASYNEQFF
TGCGCCAGCAGCCAAGTCCCTAGCGGAGCATCCTACAATGAGCAGTTCTTC
>TRBV30|TRBJ2-3|many|-
CAWTALGAGDTQYF
TGTGCCTGGACCGCATTGGGGGCTGGAGATACGCAGTATTTT
>TRBV11-1|TRBJ2-5|-|TRBD2
CATASGLQLAGKEETQYF
TGTGCCACGGCGTCCGGCTTACAACTAGCGGGAAAGGAAGAGACCCAGTACTTC
>TRBV7-2|TRBJ2-7|-|-
CASSFRDSSYEQYF
TGTGCCAGCAGCTTCAGGGATAGCTCCTACGAGCAGTACTTC
>TRBV5-6|TRBJ2-1|few|TRBD2
CASSFGGEWEFF
TGTGCCAGCAGCTTTGGGGGGGAGTGGGAGTTCTTC
>TRBV15|TRBJ1-3|many|-
CATSRVRVGNTIYF
TGTGCCACCAGCAGAGTCAGGGTCGGAAACACCATATATTTT
>TRBV9|TRBJ2-5|few|-
CASSVSTQPSGHGTQYF
TGTGCCAGCAGCGTTTCGACTCAACCCTCCGGACATGGGACCCAGTACTTC
>TRBV20-1|TRBJ2-2|many|TRBD2
CSASGTTNTGELFF
TGCAGTGCTTCCGGGACTACGAACACCGGGGAGCTGTTTTTT
>TRBV10-3|TRBJ2-5|few|-
CAISVEAGRQETQYF
TGTGCCATCAGTGTGGAGGCAGGGCGGCAAGAGACCCAGTACTTC
>TRBV2|TRBJ2-1|few|TRBD2
CASSEWVSGSRISNEQFF
TGTGCCAGCAGTGAATGGGTTAGCGGGAGTAGGATCTCCAATGAGCAGTTCTTC
>TRBV7-9|TRBJ2-3|few|TRBD2
CASSSWTSGSPDTQYF
TGTGCCAGCAGCTCGTGGACTAGCGGGAGTCCAGATACGCAGTATTTT
>TRBV7-9|TRBJ1-1|-|TRBD1
CASSVGQGYTEAFF
TGTGCCAGCAGCGTTGGACAGGGTTACACTGAAGCTTTCTTT
>TRBV20-1|TRBJ1-4|few|-
CSALRRSNEKLFF
TGCAGTGCTCTGAGGAGGTCTAATGAAAAACTGTTTTTT
>TRBV11-2|TRBJ2-3|many|TRBD2
CASSSRLAGYDTQYF
TGTGCCAGCAGCTCGCGACTAGCGGGGTACGATACGCAGTATTTT
>TRBV20-1|TRBJ2-4|many|-
CSIKQVGNIQYF
TGCAGTATTAAACAGGTTGGAAACATTCAGTACTTC
>TRBV12-3/TRBV12-4|TRBJ2-4|-|-
CASRRSASGNIQYF
TGTGCCAGCAGGCGGTCGGCCTCGGGGAACATTCAGTACTTC
>TRBV7-2|TRBJ2-3|few|TRBD2
CASSLGQMAGGEADTQYF
TGTGCCAGCAGCTTAGGGCAGATGGCGGGGGGAGAAGCAGATACGCAGTATTTT
>TRBV12-3/TRBV12-4|TRBJ1-6|few|-
CASSLRALGGSPLHF
TGTGCCAGCAGTCTCCGGGCCCTAGGTGGCTCACCCCTCCACTTT
>TRBV12-3/TRBV12-4|TRBJ2-4|few|-
CASAFLGENIQYF
TGTGCCAGCGCGTTTTTAGGTGAAAACATTCAGTACTTC
>TRBV15|TRBJ1-2|-|-
CATSRGARSTQGGYGYTF
TGTGCCACCAGCAGAGGTGCCAGGTCAACCCAGGGTGGCTATGGCTACACCTTC
>TRBV11-2|TRBJ2-3|many|-
CASSNHPKPSTDTQYF
TGTGCCAGCAGCAATCACCCAAAGCCTAGCACAGATACGCAGTATTTT
>TRBV5-5|TRBJ1-5|many|TRBD1
CASSLVGQSQPQHF
TGTGCCAGCAGCTTGGTGGGACAGAGCCAGCCCCAGCATTTT